The T cell receptor beta chain under discussion was sequenced for a study of control samples from healthy donors and cancer patients. Only in-frame clones appear in the TCRdb table, and some are missing; sequencing was by immunoSEQ multiplex PCR. The top ten clones hold roughly a tenth of a sample with 80,000 to 100,000 clones, 75% to 85% of them seen once. The CDR3 contains 13 residues. The germline V gene has CDR1 SNHLY and CDR2 FYNNEI. Trimming at V came to 8 bases and at J to 4 bases, leaving 3 bases not matched to a gene. This chain joins TRBV2 and TRBJ1-2; 11 nucleotides line up with TRBD1. The origin of this receptor is a woman in her twenties or thirties in good health. Sequencing was performed on blood. The CDR3 nucleotides read TGTGCCAGCGCCGGGACAGGGGGCTATGGCTACACCTTC. Its protein is CASAGTGGYGYTF.